These 12 T cell receptor beta chains were all obtained from the same sample, sequenced in a study of T cells in Graves' hyperthyroidism and ophthalmopathy. Amplified regions were TCR beta CDR3 sequences from RNA transcripts. A set of HTBI primers served as the primers for a first-round RT-PCR of the TCR CDR3. Using its own MiXCR run on the multiplex PCR reads, TCRdb lists one record per CDR3 protein. The sample has some 350,000 distinct CDR3 sequences, roughly 14% seen once. Sequences were obtained from blood. The receptors stem from a woman aged 18-35 years with Graves' hyperthyroidism that later progressed to Graves' ophthalmopathy.

This clonotype was found many times. This rearrangement joins TRBV30 to TRBJ2-1, with D perhaps matching TRBD2 (5 bases). Trimming cost V 4 bases and J 10 bases, with 11 bases left between them. CDR3 size: 11 residues. Per the germline V gene, CDR1 is GTSNPN and CDR2 is SVGIG (reference sequence). The CDR3 loop is CAWTPGGEQFF. The CDR3 coding sequence is TGTGCCTGGACCCCAGGCGGGGAGCAGTTCTTC. The variable domain in full, with the rest retrieved from reference TRBV30 and TRBJ2-1, is SQTIHQWPATLVQPVGSPLSLECTVEGTSNPNLYWYRQAAGRGLQLLFYSVGIGQISSEVPQNLSASRPQDRQFILSSKKLLLSDSGFYLCAWTPGGEQFFGPGTRLTVL.

The chain links TRBV2 to TRBJ2-5; D is possibly TRBD2 (6 bases). Germline V gene sequence: CDR1 SNHLY, CDR2 FYNNEI. The CDR3 length is 15 residues. Trimming cost V 10 bases and J 4 bases, with 22 bases left between them. The CDR3 loop reads CATLKEGTSPETQYF. In DNA, the CDR3 is TGTGCCACGCTGAAGGAGGGGACCTCCCCAGAGACCCAGTACTTC.

This clonotype was recorded a few times. The rearrangement links TRBV5-5 to TRBJ1-5; D remains unclear. V was cut by 2 bases and J by 4 bases, with 4 bases left in between. Germline loops: CDR1 SGHKS, CDR2 YYEKEE (reference sequence). The CDR3 runs to 12 residues. The CDR3, as DNA: TGTGCCAGCAGCTTAATGAATCAGCCCCAGCATTTT. It is translated as CASSLMNQPQHF. Filled out from reference TRBV5-5 and TRBJ1-5, the complete variable domain reads DAGVTQSPTHLIKTRGQQVTLRCSPISGHKSVSWYQQVLGQGPQFIFQYYEKEERGRGNFPDRFSARQFPNYSSELNVNALLLGDSALYLCASSLMNQPQHFGDGTRLSIL.

This clonotype showed up many times. The genes are TRBV28 and TRBJ2-1, with TRBD2 matching 7 bases. V dropped 6 bases and J dropped 6; count of bases not matched to a gene: 2. The germline gives CDR1 MDHEN, CDR2 SYDVKM. This CDR3 is built from 12 residues. The CDR3 DNA reads as TGTGCCAGCAGGGGAGGGCCCAATGAGCAGTTCTTC. Translated, it gives CASRGGPNEQFF.

This clonotype was detected ten times or more. The DNA for the CDR3 is TGTGCCAGCAGTGAAACGGCCATAGGTAATGAAAAACTGTTTTTT. As protein: CASSETAIGNEKLFF. The chain links TRBV2 to TRBJ1-4; D call uncertain. The germline CDR1 and CDR2 sequences are SNHLY and FYNNEI. The CDR3 covers 15 residues. V was shortened by 2 bases and J by 4 bases, with 11 bases between the two germline ends.

This chain links TRBV20-1 with TRBJ2-5, with 7 bases fitting TRBD2. CDR3 length equals 16 residues. The J segment lost 4 bases and the V segment lost 0 bases, leaving 11 bases of the junction unmatched. CDR1 and CDR2 from the germline V gene are DFQATT and SNEGSKA (reference sequence). The DNA of the CDR3 is TGCAGTGCTAGAGATAGTTACCGGGAGGCAGGAGAGACCCAGTACTTC. The encoded protein is CSARDSYREAGETQYF.

This clonotype has at least ten counts. V usage is TRBV12-3 or TRBV12-4 and J usage is TRBJ2-3, with 7 bases aligning to TRBD1. V trimming: 5 bases; J trimming: 4 bases; junction bases outside the gene matches: 3. CDR3 length: 13 residues. CDR3 nucleotides: TGTGCCAGCAGTCCTCAGGGGGCAGATACGCAGTATTTT. Translated, it gives CASSPQGADTQYF.

The V and J genes are TRBV4-1 and TRBJ2-7; no reliable D call. Germline CDR1 is MGHRA and CDR2 is YSYEKL. The CDR3 spans 16 residues. Deletions cut 0 bases from V and 3 bases from J, with 15 bases between. The CDR3 sequence: CASSQEVEQALYEQYF. The CDR3 region has the DNA TGCGCCAGCAGCCAAGAAGTCGAGCAGGCACTCTACGAGCAGTACTTC.

Concerning this clonotype itself: A much larger clone differs by one base, so this may be a read error. The chain has TRBV3-1 and TRBJ1-1, with D perhaps TRBD1 (5 bases). CDR1 and CDR2 (germline): LGHDT, YNNKEL (reference sequence). The CDR3 totals 17 residues. The CDR3 DNA is TGTGCCAGCAGCCAGGGGAGAAGGGGCCGGGGGTTCACTGAAGCTCTCTTT. Encoded protein: CASSQGRRGRGFTEALF.

This clonotype was counted many times. The chain joins TRBV28 to TRBJ1-4, with a possible D match to TRBD1 (6 bases). Germline assignment: CDR1 MDHEN and CDR2 SYDVKM. V was trimmed by 4 bases and J by 2 bases, leaving 26 bases between them. CDR3 length: 20 residues. CDR3 in DNA: TGTGCCAGCAGTTCCTCCGACAGGTTCTCTGCGGATGCTACTAATGAAAAACTGTTTTTT. Translation gives CASSSSDRFSADATNEKLFF.

This chain links TRBV6-1 with TRBJ1-4; no clear D gene. This CDR3 contains 14 residues. Deletions cut 7 bases from V and 0 bases from J, with 9 bases between. The germline CDR1 and CDR2 sequences are MNHNS and SASEGT. CDR3 bases: TGTGCCAGCAAAACAGACACAACTAATGAAAAACTGTTTTTT. It specifies CASKTDTTNEKLFF.

The table lists this clonotype with a count of one. The chain carries TRBV2 and TRBJ2-5; TRBD2 agrees at 7 bases. Germline V gives CDR1 SNHLY, CDR2 FYNNEI. The length of the CDR3 is 14 residues. V was clipped by 8 bases and J by 2 bases; unmatched bases: 8. DNA for the CDR3: TGTGCCAGCGGCCCGACTAGCCTTCAAGAGACCCAGTACTTC. Its translation: CASGPTSLQETQYF.